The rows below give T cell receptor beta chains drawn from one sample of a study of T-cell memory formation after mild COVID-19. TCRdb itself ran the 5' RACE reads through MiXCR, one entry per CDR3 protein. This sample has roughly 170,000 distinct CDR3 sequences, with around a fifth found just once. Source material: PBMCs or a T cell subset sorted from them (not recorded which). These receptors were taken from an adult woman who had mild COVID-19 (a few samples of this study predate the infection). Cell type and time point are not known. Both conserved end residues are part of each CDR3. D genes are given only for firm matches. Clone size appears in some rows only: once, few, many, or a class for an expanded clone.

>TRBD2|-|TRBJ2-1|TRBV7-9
CASSRTSGGARDNEQFF
TGTGCCAGCAGCCGGACTAGCGGGGGGGCCAGGGATAATGAGCAGTTCTTC
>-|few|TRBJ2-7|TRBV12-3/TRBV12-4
CASSSGRDWGQYF
TGTGCCAGCAGCTCTGGACGGGACTGGGGGCAGTACTTC
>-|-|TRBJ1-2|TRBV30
CAWSVLGIYGYTF
TGTGCCTGGAGTGTACTCGGTATCTATGGCTACACCTTC
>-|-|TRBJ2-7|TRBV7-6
CASSANGQQDEQYF
TGTGCCAGCAGCGCAAATGGACAGCAGGACGAGCAGTACTTC
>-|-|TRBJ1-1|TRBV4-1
CASSHSTESGNTEAFF
TGCGCCAGCAGCCACTCAACGGAAAGTGGAAACACTGAAGCTTTCTTT
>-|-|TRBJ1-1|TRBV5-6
CASSFTTRDTPEAFF
TGTGCCAGCAGCTTTACGACCAGGGACACCCCTGAAGCTTTCTTT
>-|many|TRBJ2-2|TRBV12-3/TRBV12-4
CASTPRAGTRTGELFF
TGTGCCAGCACCCCCCGGGCCGGAACGAGAACCGGGGAGCTGTTTTTT
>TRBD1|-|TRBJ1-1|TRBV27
CASSLSATGGTEAFF
TGTGCCAGCAGTCTATCCGCTACAGGGGGCACTGAAGCTTTCTTT
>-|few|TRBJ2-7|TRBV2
CASSDSWTSFYEQYF
TGTGCCAGCAGTGATAGTTGGACCTCTTTCTACGAGCAGTACTTC
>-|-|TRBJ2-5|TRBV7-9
CASRLVNQETQYF
TGTGCCAGCAGATTAGTGAATCAAGAGACCCAGTACTTC
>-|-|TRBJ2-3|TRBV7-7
CASSESVGGSSDTQYF
TGTGCCAGCAGCGAGTCAGTTGGCGGTTCTTCAGATACGCAGTATTTT
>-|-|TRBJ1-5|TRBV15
CATSGPGVGNQPQHF
TGTGCCACCAGCGGGCCAGGCGTAGGCAATCAGCCCCAGCATTTT
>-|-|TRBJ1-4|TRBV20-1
CSARDFRVGDEKLFF
TGCAGTGCTAGAGATTTCCGAGTGGGAGATGAAAAACTGTTTTTT
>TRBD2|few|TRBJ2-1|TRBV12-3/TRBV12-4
CASSLREGSSYNEQFF
TGTGCCAGCAGTTTACGGGAGGGGAGCTCCTACAATGAGCAGTTCTTC
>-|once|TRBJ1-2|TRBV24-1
CATSDRGYYGYTF
TGTGCCACCAGTGATAGGGGATACTATGGCTACACCTTC
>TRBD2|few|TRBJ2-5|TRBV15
CATSREGLAGGDVGTQYF
TGTGCCACCAGCAGAGAGGGACTAGCGGGAGGAGATGTCGGGACCCAGTACTTC
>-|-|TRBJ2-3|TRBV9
CASSVVLDTQYF
TGTGCCAGCAGCGTAGTTCTAGATACGCAGTATTTT
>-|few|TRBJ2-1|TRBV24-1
CATSDPRVSEQFF
TGTGCCACCAGTGATCCTAGAGTGTCTGAGCAGTTCTTC
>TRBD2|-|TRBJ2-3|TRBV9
CASSVGLAAGDTQYF
TGTGCCAGCAGCGTAGGGCTAGCGGCGGGGGATACGCAGTATTTT
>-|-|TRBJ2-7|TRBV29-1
CSVGSGTYEQYF
TGCAGCGTTGGATCTGGTACCTACGAGCAGTACTTC
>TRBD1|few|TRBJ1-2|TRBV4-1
CASSPGQGGFYGYTF
TGCGCCAGCAGCCCCGGACAGGGGGGATTCTATGGCTACACCTTC
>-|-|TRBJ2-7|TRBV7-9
CASSLLGPEQYF
TGTGCCAGCAGCCTTCTAGGGCCCGAGCAGTACTTC
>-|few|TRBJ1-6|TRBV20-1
CSARPGTSNSPLHF
TGCAGTGCCCGACCGGGAACTTCAAATTCACCCCTCCACTTT
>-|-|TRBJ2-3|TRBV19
CASSTPIHRGPDTQYF
TGTGCCAGTAGTACCCCCATCCATAGGGGTCCGGATACGCAGTATTTT
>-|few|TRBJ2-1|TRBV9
CASSSRDPWDEQFF
TGTGCCAGCAGCTCCCGGGACCCGTGGGATGAGCAGTTCTTC
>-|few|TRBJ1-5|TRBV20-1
CSAREGDLSNQPQHF
TGCAGTGCTAGAGAGGGGGACTTAAGCAATCAGCCCCAGCATTTT
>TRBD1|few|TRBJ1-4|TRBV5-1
CASSSGQGSEKLFF
TGCGCCAGCAGCTCGGGACAGGGGAGTGAAAAACTGTTTTTT
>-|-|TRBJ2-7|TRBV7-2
CASSSDNSYEQYF
TGTGCCAGCAGCTCGGACAATTCCTACGAGCAGTACTTC
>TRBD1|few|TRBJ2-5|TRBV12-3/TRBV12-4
CASSDTGEVETQYF
TGTGCCAGCAGCGACACAGGGGAAGTAGAGACCCAGTACTTC
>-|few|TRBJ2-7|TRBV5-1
CASSLAARDYEQYF
TGCGCCAGCAGCTTGGCCGCGAGGGATTACGAGCAGTACTTC
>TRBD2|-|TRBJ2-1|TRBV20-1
CSARSLAGVINEQFF
TGCAGTGCTAGAAGCCTAGCGGGAGTGATCAATGAGCAGTTCTTC
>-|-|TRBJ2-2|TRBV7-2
CASSSRTVPNTGELFF
TGTGCCAGCAGCTCACGGACAGTTCCAAACACCGGGGAGCTGTTTTTT
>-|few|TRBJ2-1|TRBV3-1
CASSQDWGANNEQFF
TGTGCCAGCAGCCAAGATTGGGGGGCTAACAATGAGCAGTTCTTC
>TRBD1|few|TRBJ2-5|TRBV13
CASSLTGGALETQYF
TGTGCCAGCAGCTTGACAGGGGGCGCTTTGGAGACCCAGTACTTC
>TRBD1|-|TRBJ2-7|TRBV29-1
CSVEGQETYEQYF
TGCAGCGTGGAGGGACAGGAGACCTACGAGCAGTACTTC
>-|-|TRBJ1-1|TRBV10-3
CAISNDAALTPMNTEAFF
TGTGCCATCAGTAACGATGCGGCCCTAACCCCCATGAACACTGAAGCTTTCTTT